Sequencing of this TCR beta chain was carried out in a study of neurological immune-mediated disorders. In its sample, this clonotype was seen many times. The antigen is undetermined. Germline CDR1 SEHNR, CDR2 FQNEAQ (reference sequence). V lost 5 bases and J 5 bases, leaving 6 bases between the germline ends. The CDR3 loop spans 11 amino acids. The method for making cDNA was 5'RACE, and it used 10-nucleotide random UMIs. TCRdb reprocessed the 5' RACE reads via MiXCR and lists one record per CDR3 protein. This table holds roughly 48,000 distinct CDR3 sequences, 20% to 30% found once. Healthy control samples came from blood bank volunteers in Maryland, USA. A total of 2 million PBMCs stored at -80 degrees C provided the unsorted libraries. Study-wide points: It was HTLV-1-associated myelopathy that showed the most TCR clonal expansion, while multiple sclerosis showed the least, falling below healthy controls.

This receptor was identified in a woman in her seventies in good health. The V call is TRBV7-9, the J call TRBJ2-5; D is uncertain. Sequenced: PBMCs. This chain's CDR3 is CASSPLETQYF. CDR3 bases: TGTGCCAGCAGCCCCCTGGAGACCCAGTACTTC.